This TCR beta chain was captured in a study of T cells in Graves' hyperthyroidism and ophthalmopathy. The source material, RNA transcripts, was used to amplify TCR beta CDR3 regions. First-round RT-PCR with HTBI primers amplified the TCR CDR3 region. TCRdb fed the multiplex PCR reads into MiXCR, producing one record per CDR3 protein. The top ten hold 2.5% to 4% of the sample, which has a few hundred thousand distinct CDR3 sequences, more than 15% seen once. This clonotype was counted ten times or more. The antigen remains undetermined. The trim removed 5 bases at V and 0 bases at J, leaving 21 bases unmatched. CDR1 SGHTA and CDR2 FQGTGA come from the germline V gene. This CDR3 comprises 21 residues. Clinical symptoms, serum thyroxine and TRAb, thyroid ultrasound and orbital computed tomography together formed the diagnostic basis. General study points: By a 13 V-J model, ophthalmopathy was set apart from stable hyperthyroidism. Most clonotypes expanded in thyroid above 0.001 were likewise present in blood.

The chain employs TRBV7-3 and TRBJ2-1; the match to TRBD2 covers 8 bases. This receptor was taken from a woman between 40 and 55 years old with Graves' ophthalmopathy. Sequencing was carried out using blood. In DNA, the CDR3 is TGTGCCAGCAGCCCGACCCTGGGTAGCGGGGCAGGCAGGGCCTCCTACAATGAGCAGTTCTTC. This gives the protein CASSPTLGSGAGRASYNEQFF.